A single sample is the source of the 3 T cell receptor beta chains below, sequenced in a study of T cell repertoires in cytomegalovirus infection. TCRdb reanalysed the reads using MiXCR and keeps one entry per CDR3 protein. The sample has 290,000 or so distinct CDR3 sequences; about 9.1% are singletons. The sample taken for sequencing was PBMCs. Source of these receptors: a human donor in good health (CMV status not recorded). Some clones in this sample may be carry-over from other donors' samples.

This clonotype was counted at least ten times. This chain uses TRBV6-2 or TRBV6-3 with TRBJ1-5, with D maybe TRBD1 (5 bases). CDR1 MNHEY and CDR2 SVGEGT come from the germline V gene. This CDR3 has 17 residues. The ends were cut back, 5 bases at V and 0 bases at J, with 17 bases in the middle. The CDR3 protein is CASSLPPVGGSNQPQHF. The CDR3, as DNA: TGTGCCAGCAGTCTACCCCCGGTGGGGGGTAGCAATCAGCCCCAGCATTTT.

This clonotype was counted at least ten times. The chain links TRBV20-1 to TRBJ2-2; 7 nucleotides agree with TRBD1. Germline CDR1 is DFQATT and CDR2 is SNEGSKA (reference sequence). The CDR3 loop spans 15 amino acids. V gave up 1 base and J gave up 3 bases; unmatched junction bases: 5. The CDR3 nucleotides are TGCAGTGCTAGAGGCCTGGGACAGTACACCGGGGAGCTGTTTTTT. It yields the protein CSARGLGQYTGELFF.

This clonotype has ten or more counts. The V gene is TRBV6-5, the J gene TRBJ2-7; 7 nucleotides align to TRBD1. Germline V gene data show CDR1 as MNHEY and CDR2 as SVGAGI. J lost 2 bases, V lost 2 bases, and 3 bases had no gene match. The CDR3 runs to 14 residues. CDR3 nucleotide sequence: TGTGCCAGCAGTTACACCCAGGGGGCCTACGAGCAGTACGTC. Residues: CASSYTQGAYEQYV.